These 21 T cell receptor beta chains originate from one sample sequenced in a study of blood T cells in healthy people across ages. With a J-beta primer mix and a sample-barcoded 5' primer, a second PCR ran about 7 to 11 cycles. Each CDR3 protein gets one entry after TCRdb re-called the 5' RACE reads with MiXCR. The data show approximately 800,000 distinct CDR3 sequences, less than 70% seen once. Input material: blood. The source of these receptors is a man at least 80 years old in good health.

J is TRBJ1-1 and V is TRBV20-1; D ambiguous. Germline CDR1 DFQATT, CDR2 SNEGSKA (reference sequence). The V and J ends lost 0 bases and 3 bases respectively, with 32 bases between them. This CDR3 is built from 21 residues. The CDR3 here is CSARDLPFGPTKPGKDTEAFF. The CDR3 region has the DNA TGCAGTGCTAGAGATTTACCCTTCGGACCCACAAAACCGGGGAAGGACACTGAAGCTTTCTTT.

The rearrangement uses TRBV29-1 and TRBJ1-1; weak D call: TRBD1 (5 bases). The CDR3 totals 15 residues. Germline V gives CDR1 SQVTM, CDR2 ANQGSEA. Trimming stripped 7 bases from V and 5 bases from J, with 23 bases between. Here the CDR3 reads CSETNLGVRDTEAFF. The DNA for the CDR3 is TGCAGCGAGACCAACTTAGGGGTCAGGGATACTGAAGCTTTCTTT.

This clonotype was seen more than once but under ten times. The genes are TRBV6-5 and TRBJ2-5, with D uncertain. From germline, CDR1 is MNHEY and CDR2 SVGAGI. V was trimmed by 6 bases and J by 1 base, leaving 9 bases between them. The CDR3 covers 13 residues. CDR3 sequence reads: CASRNRAQETQYF. CDR3 nucleotides: TGTGCCAGCAGAAATCGGGCCCAAGAGACCCAGTACTTC.

This clonotype has more than one count but fewer than ten. The chain employs TRBV20-1 and TRBJ1-1, with D possibly matching TRBD1 (5 bases). V was trimmed by 3 bases and J by 4 bases, leaving 9 bases between them. This CDR3 is built from 12 residues. Germline V gives CDR1 DFQATT, CDR2 SNEGSKA (reference sequence). The CDR3 here is CSARGGSTEAFF. The DNA for the CDR3 is TGCAGTGCTAGGGGGGGGAGCACTGAAGCTTTCTTT.

V is TRBV27 and J is TRBJ1-4; D gene uncertain. The CDR3 runs 14 residues. With 3 bases removed from V and 10 bases from J, the gap between germline ends came to 15 bases. The germline V gene has CDR1 MNHEY and CDR2 SMNVEV (reference sequence). CDR3 coding DNA: TGTGCCAGCAGTTTGACATCTGAGGCGGGAAAACTGTTTTTT. Encoded protein: CASSLTSEAGKLFF.

In its sample, this clonotype was seen a few times. The chain uses TRBV24-1 and TRBJ1-2; no clear D gene. Germline CDR1 KGHDR, CDR2 SFDVKD. V gave up 12 bases and J gave up 8 bases, with 18 bases separating them. The CDR3 contains 12 residues. CDR3 nucleotides: TGTGCCGCTTCCCGGGGTCAGACGGGCTACACCTTC. It encodes CAASRGQTGYTF.

The chain recombines TRBV7-2 with TRBJ2-7; D unresolved. The V end was cut by 4 bases, the J end by 3 bases, with 7 bases between. Germline CDR1 and CDR2: SGHTA and FQGNSA. The CDR3 sequence is 12 residues long. The chain's CDR3 is CASSSVRYEQYF. CDR3 sequence (DNA): TGTGCCAGCAGCTCGGTCCGCTACGAGCAGTACTTC.

The chain carries TRBV3-1 and TRBJ2-4; tentatively, D is TRBD1 or TRBD2 (5 bases each). The J call may not be correct, given that the DNA end is closer to TRBJ2-7. The CDR3 loop spans 12 amino acids. Germline CDR1 and CDR2: LGHDT and YNNKEL (reference sequence). Here the CDR3 DNA reads TGTGCCAGCAGCCCAGGGAGACACGAGCAGTACTTC. Translating gives CASSPGRHEQYF.

J is TRBJ1-5 and V is TRBV29-1, with D unclear. Trimming pared 0 bases from V and 3 bases from J, leaving 6 bases between. Germline CDR1 and CDR2: SQVTM and ANQGSEA. This CDR3 comprises 13 residues. In DNA form, the CDR3 reads TGCAGCGTTGAAGAGGGGTACAATCAGCCCCAGCATTTT. Amino acid sequence: CSVEEGYNQPQHF.

This rearrangement joins TRBV20-1 to TRBJ1-2; D ambiguous. The germline V gene has CDR1 DFQATT and CDR2 SNEGSKA (reference sequence). This CDR3 comprises 13 residues. V lost 0 bases and J 8 bases, leaving 13 bases between the germline ends. CDR3 DNA: TGCAGTGCTAGAGATACGGGAGGGAAGGGCTACACCTTC. Its translation is CSARDTGGKGYTF.

The V and J genes are TRBV20-1 and TRBJ2-1; 9 nucleotides align to TRBD2. This CDR3 is 15 amino acids long. V trimming: 3 bases; J trimming: 9 bases; junction bases outside the gene matches: 12. Germline V gene data show CDR1 as DFQATT and CDR2 as SNEGSKA (reference sequence). The CDR3 loop reads CSARTQAGGQGEQFF. The CDR3 DNA reads TGCAGTGCTAGGACGCAAGCGGGAGGTCAAGGTGAGCAGTTCTTC.

The chain employs TRBV5-1 and TRBJ2-6, with D possibly matching TRBD1 (5 bases). Germline CDR1 SGHRS, CDR2 YFSETQ. This CDR3 contains 15 residues. Between the trimmed V and J ends, which lost 2 bases and 2 bases, there was a span of 8 bases. For the CDR3, the DNA is TGCGCCAGCAGCTTAGGGGAAGCTGGGGCCAACGTCCTGACTTTC. It translates to CASSLGEAGANVLTF. Supplemented by reference TRBV5-1 and TRBJ2-6, the full variable domain reads KAGVTQTPRYLIKTRGQQVTLSCSPISGHRSVSWYQQTPGQGLQFLFEYFSETQRNKGNFPGRFSGRQFSNSRSEMNVSTLELGDSALYLCASSLGEAGANVLTFGAGSRLTVL.

The chain couples TRBV20-1 to TRBJ2-5, with TRBD1 matching 10 bases. CDR3 length: 17 amino acids. The germline V gene encodes CDR1 DFQATT and CDR2 SNEGSKA (reference sequence). With V trimmed by 3 bases and J by 5 bases, 15 bases remained unmatched. The CDR3 coding sequence is TGCAGTGCTAGGCCCGTCGCCGGACAGGGGGAAGGGGAGACCCAGTACTTC. It codes for CSARPVAGQGEGETQYF.

This sequence joins TRBV6-4 and TRBJ2-3; TRBD2 matches at 9 bases. CDR3 size: 13 residues. The ends lost 10 bases at V and 1 base at J; junction bases unmatched: 3. Germline CDR1 reads MRHNA; CDR2 reads SNTAGT. The CDR3 sequence: CATSGGCTDTQYF. In nucleotides, the CDR3 is TGTGCCACCAGCGGGGGGTGCACAGATACGCAGTATTTT.

Worth noting for this clonotype: The germline gene is not matched at one end of the junction; a read error may be the cause. The rearrangement uses TRBV20-1 and TRBJ2-7, with 8 bases lining up with TRBD1. Germline CDR1 and CDR2: DFQATT and SNEGSKA (reference sequence). CDR3 length equals 13 residues. The CDR3 sequence is CSARGQGTGEQYF. The DNA of the CDR3 is TGCAGTGCCAGAGGACAGGGTACCGGCGAGCAGTACTTC.

The chain links TRBV7-3 to TRBJ2-1, with a weak D call TRBD2 (6 bases). Trimming took 5 bases from V and 9 from J, leaving 14 bases between them. Germline lookup yields CDR1 SGHTA and CDR2 FQGTGA. The CDR3 extends over 13 amino acids. For the CDR3, the DNA is TGTGCCAGCAGCCCCGGGACTTCTTCTGAGCAGTTCTTC. Protein product: CASSPGTSSEQFF.

V and J are TRBV6-5 and TRBJ1-5, with TRBD1 as a possible D gene (6 bases). Germline lookup yields CDR1 MNHEY and CDR2 SVGAGI. The CDR3 covers 14 residues. The ends were cut back, 6 bases at V and 0 bases at J, with 9 bases in the middle. CDR3 coding DNA: TGTGCCAGCAGGACGGACAGTAGCAATCAGCCCCAGCATTTT. This gives the protein CASRTDSSNQPQHF.

This clonotype was detected a few times. The V call is TRBV2, the J call TRBJ2-1; 9 nucleotides line up with TRBD1. CDR1 and CDR2 (germline): SNHLY, FYNNEI. The CDR3 sequence is 12 residues long. V lost 6 bases and J lost 8; bases outside the gene matches: 2. The CDR3 loop reads CASRGDRDEQFF. Written as DNA, the CDR3 is TGTGCCAGCAGGGGGGACAGGGATGAGCAGTTCTTC.

The J gene is TRBJ2-5, the V gene TRBV20-1; 9 bases agree with TRBD2. TRBJ2-7 explains the end of the DNA better; the J call may be wrong. Germline CDR1 is DFQATT and CDR2 is SNEGSKA (reference sequence). This CDR3 spans 12 amino acids. The CDR3 nucleotides are TGCAGTGTGCGGGGGGGGATAGACGAGCAGTACTTC. Its protein is CSVRGGIDEQYF.

This clonotype was found a few times. The chain carries TRBV9 and TRBJ2-7, with 10 bases fitting TRBD1. V was pared by 0 bases and J by 1 base, with 4 bases of the junction left unmatched. The CDR3 extends over 16 amino acids. Germline V lookup: CDR1 SGDLS, CDR2 YYNGEE. The CDR3 sequence is CASSVGGTGVSYEQYF. In DNA form, the CDR3 reads TGTGCCAGCAGCGTAGGAGGGACAGGGGTGTCCTACGAGCAGTACTTC.

The rearrangement joins TRBV7-2 to TRBJ2-3; D call uncertain. V lost 2 bases and J 5 bases, leaving 8 bases between the germline ends. The CDR3 totals 13 residues. Per germline, CDR1 SGHTA and CDR2 FQGNSA. As DNA, the CDR3 is TGTGCCAGCAGCTTACTAGGGATAGATACGCAGTATTTT. It specifies CASSLLGIDTQYF. Filled out from reference TRBV7-2 and TRBJ2-3, the complete variable domain reads GAGVSQSPSNKVTEKGKDVELRCDPISGHTALYWYRQSLGQGLEFLIYFQGNSAPDKSGLPSDRFSAERTGGSVSTLTIQRTQQEDSAVYLCASSLLGIDTQYFGPGTRLTVL.